The T cell receptor beta chain described here comes from a study of long-term antiretroviral therapy in people with HIV. Study-level information: It was about a decade after the earliest samples that the 2015 immediate-ART recommendation appeared.

The run of the v3.0 immunoSEQ assay was at survey level. Assay used: immunoSEQ multiplex PCR; TCRdb lists only in-frame clones, some missing. Among about 11,000 clones listed, 80% to 90% were seen once. Researchers secured at least one pre-ART and at least two post-ART PBMC samples from each donor. Study-level points and caveats: Narrower CDR3 length ranges marked HIV repertoires relative to controls.

The CDR3 totals 15 residues. The trim removed 3 bases at V and 6 bases at J, leaving 2 bases unmatched. From germline, CDR1 is MNHNS and CDR2 SASEGT. As concerns this clone: Its antigen remains unidentified.

This rearrangement joins TRBV6-1 to TRBJ2-3; 14 nucleotides align to TRBD2. The sequenced sample was unsorted PBMCs, obtained 0.2 years before starting antiretroviral therapy. The TCR comes from a woman aged 40 to 50 with HIV. The CDR3, as DNA: TGTGCCAGCAGTGAGACTAGCGGGGGGGCGGATACGCAGTATTTT. Translated, it gives CASSETSGGADTQYF.